This note documents a single T cell receptor beta chain sequence. The data belong to a study of blood T cell repertoires in COVID-19. Assay used: immunoSEQ multiplex PCR; TCRdb lists only in-frame clones, some missing. The sample lists 180,000 or so clones; 70% to 90% were seen once. The sequenced sample was peripheral blood. This clonotype was sampled from an older woman with COVID-19, enrolled during active disease.

Here the CDR3 DNA reads TGTGCCAGCAGTACCGGGACAGCTCTTAGGGAGCAGTACTTC. It yields the protein CASSTGTALREQYF. This chain joins TRBV27 and TRBJ2-7; 7 bases agree with TRBD1. Germline-derived CDR1 and CDR2 are MNHEY and SMNVEV (reference sequence). Trimming at V came to 5 bases and at J to 7 bases, leaving 11 bases not matched to a gene. The length of the CDR3 is 14 residues.